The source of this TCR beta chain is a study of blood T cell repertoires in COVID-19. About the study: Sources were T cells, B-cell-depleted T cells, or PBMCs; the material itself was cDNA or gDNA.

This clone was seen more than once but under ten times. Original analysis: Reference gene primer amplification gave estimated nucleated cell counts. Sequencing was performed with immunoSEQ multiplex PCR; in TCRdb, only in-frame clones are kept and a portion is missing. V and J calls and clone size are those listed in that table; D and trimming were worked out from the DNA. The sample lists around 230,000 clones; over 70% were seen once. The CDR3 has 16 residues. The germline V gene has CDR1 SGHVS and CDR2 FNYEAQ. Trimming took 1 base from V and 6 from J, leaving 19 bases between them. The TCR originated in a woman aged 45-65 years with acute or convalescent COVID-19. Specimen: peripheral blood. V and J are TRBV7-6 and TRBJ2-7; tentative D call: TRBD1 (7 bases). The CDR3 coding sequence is TGTGCCAGCAGCTTAGAGCCGACAGGGCGGGAACGCGAGCAGTACTTC. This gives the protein CASSLEPTGREREQYF.